This T cell receptor beta chain was recorded in a study of blood T cell repertoires in COVID-19. Background on the study: The cDNA or gDNA used as material had been derived from T cells, B-cell-depleted T cells, or PBMCs.

The sample holds one count of this clone. The CDR3 sequence is 18 residues long. With 2 bases clipped from V and 5 bases from J, the junction kept 12 bases outside the gene matches. The germline gives CDR1 SNHLY, CDR2 FYNNEI. Sequenced by immunoSEQ multiplex PCR; TCRdb stores in-frame clones only, minus some. The data contain 45,000 to 70,000 clones, 82% of them seen just once; the ten biggest clones take up about 22%. Sequenced: peripheral blood. This rearrangement joins TRBV2 to TRBJ2-2, with 9 nucleotides matching TRBD2. The TCR comes from an older woman with acute or convalescent COVID-19. CDR3: CASSELLAGSTGTGELFF. Written as DNA, the CDR3 is TGTGCCAGCAGTGAACTACTAGCGGGTTCCACCGGGACCGGGGAGCTGTTTTTT.